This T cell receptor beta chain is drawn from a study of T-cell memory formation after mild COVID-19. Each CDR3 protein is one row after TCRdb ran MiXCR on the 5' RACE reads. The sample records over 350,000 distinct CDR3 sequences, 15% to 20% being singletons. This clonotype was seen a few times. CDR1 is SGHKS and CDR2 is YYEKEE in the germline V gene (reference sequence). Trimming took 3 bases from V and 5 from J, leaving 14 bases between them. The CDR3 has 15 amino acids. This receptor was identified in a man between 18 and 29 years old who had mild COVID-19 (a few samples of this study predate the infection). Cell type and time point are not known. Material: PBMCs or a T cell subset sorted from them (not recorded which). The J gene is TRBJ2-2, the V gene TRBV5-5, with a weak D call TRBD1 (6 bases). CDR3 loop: CASSSTGLGTGELFF. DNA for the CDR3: TGTGCCAGCAGCTCAACAGGGTTGGGGACCGGGGAGCTGTTTTTT.